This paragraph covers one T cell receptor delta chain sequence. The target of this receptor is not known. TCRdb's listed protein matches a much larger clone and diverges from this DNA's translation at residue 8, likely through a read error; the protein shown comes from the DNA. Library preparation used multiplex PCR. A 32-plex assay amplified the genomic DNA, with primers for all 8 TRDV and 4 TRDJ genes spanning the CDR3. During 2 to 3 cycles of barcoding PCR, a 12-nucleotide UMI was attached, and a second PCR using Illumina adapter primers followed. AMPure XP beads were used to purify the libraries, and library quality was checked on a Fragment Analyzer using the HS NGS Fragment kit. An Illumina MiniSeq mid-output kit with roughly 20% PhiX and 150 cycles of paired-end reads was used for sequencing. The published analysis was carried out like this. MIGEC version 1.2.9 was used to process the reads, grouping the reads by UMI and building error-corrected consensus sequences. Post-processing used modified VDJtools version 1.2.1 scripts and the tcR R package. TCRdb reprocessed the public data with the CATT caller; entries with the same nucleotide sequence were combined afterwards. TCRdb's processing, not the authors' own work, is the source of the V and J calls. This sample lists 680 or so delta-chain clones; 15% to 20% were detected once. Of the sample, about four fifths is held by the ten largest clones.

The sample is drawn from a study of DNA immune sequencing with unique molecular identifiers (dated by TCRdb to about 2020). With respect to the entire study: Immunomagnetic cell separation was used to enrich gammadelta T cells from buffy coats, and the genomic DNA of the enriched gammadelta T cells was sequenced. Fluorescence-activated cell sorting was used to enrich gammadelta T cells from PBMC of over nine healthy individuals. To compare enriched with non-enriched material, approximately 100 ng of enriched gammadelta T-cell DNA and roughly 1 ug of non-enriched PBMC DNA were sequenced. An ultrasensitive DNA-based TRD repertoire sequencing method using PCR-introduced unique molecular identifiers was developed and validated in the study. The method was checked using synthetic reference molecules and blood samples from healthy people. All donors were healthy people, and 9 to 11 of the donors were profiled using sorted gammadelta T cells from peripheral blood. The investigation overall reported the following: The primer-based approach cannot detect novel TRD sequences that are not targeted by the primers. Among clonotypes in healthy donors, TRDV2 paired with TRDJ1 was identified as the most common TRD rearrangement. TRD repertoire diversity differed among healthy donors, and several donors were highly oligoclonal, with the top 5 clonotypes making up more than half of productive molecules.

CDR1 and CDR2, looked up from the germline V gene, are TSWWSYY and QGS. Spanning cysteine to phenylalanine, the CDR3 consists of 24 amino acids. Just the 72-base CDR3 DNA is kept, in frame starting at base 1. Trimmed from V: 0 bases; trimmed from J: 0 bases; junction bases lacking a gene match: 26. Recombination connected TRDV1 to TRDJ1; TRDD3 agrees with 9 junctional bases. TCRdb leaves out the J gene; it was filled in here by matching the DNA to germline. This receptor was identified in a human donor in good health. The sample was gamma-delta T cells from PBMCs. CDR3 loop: CALGELSSGHPLGDRGRYTDKLIF. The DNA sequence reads TGTGCTCTTGGGGAACTGTCTAGTGGTCACCCGCTGGGGGATCGAGGAAGGTACACCGATAAACTCATCTTT.